This TCR beta chain emerged from a study of CD8+CD57+ T cells in acquired aplastic anemia. Overall study context: When averaged, DNA from sorted CD4+ and CD8+ cells came to approximately 3.2 ug.

Overall study findings and caveats: Some 31 shared CD8+ CDR3s appeared highly expressed within patients' immunodominant clones. Statistical testing detected no significant gap in CD8+ Simpson's diversity between patients and controls.

TCR beta VDJ and CDR3 profiles were obtained from a genomic DNA template. TCRdb re-analysed the reads in MiXCR, keeping a single row per CDR3 protein. The data contain 95,000 to 120,000 distinct CDR3 sequences, 40% to 65% of them singletons. Concerning this clonotype: Its cognate antigen is unknown.

The germline V and J ends were trimmed by 0 bases and 3 bases, with 3 bases remaining between them. This CDR3 has 13 amino acids. CDR1 and CDR2 (germline): MNHEY, SMNVEV (reference sequence). This rearrangement joins TRBV27 to TRBJ2-1; D uncertain. Source material: sorted CD4+, CD8+, or CD8+CD57+ T cells (not recorded which) from PBMCs. The receptor was isolated from a human donor in good health, serving as a control. The CDR3 bases are TGTGCCAGCAGTTTATCGGTCTACAATGAGCAGTTCTTC. Translation gives CASSLSVYNEQFF.